What follows are 15 T cell receptor beta chains derived from one specimen sequenced in a study of spatial heterogeneity in lung cancer. TCRdb processed the 5' RACE reads anew with MiXCR; each CDR3 protein has one entry. The sample records about 56,000 distinct CDR3 sequences, approximately 8% being singletons. This sample's time point: sample taken at primary tumor resection. No cell sorting; template was whole RNA from tumor, lung tissue or PBMC. This sample comprised PBMCs, obtained at surgery. The source of these receptors is a female donor with early-stage non-small cell lung cancer.

This clonotype was counted at least ten times. The gene calls are TRBV28 and TRBJ1-5; 7 bases are shared with TRBD1. The CDR3 consists of 15 residues. In germline, CDR1 is MDHEN, CDR2 SYDVKM. Trimming removed 5 bases from V and 0 bases from J; junction bases left unmatched: 4. CDR3 protein: CASSDTGDSNQPQHF. The CDR3 DNA reads TGTGCCAGCAGTGATACAGGGGATAGCAATCAGCCCCAGCATTTT.

This clonotype was picked up a small number of times. The chain has TRBV7-8 and TRBJ2-5; 9 bases agree with TRBD1. Germline V gene lookup returns CDR1 SGHVS and CDR2 FQNEAQ. This CDR3 comprises 15 residues. V shed 4 bases, J shed 5 bases, and the junction held 8 bases outside the gene matches. The CDR3 DNA reads as TGTGCCAGCAGCTCTTACAGGGGGCTGGTGGAGACCCAGTACTTC. It yields the protein CASSSYRGLVETQYF.

This chain uses TRBV6-5 with TRBJ1-4, with D tentatively TRBD1 (6 bases). Trimming pared 6 bases from V and 3 bases from J, leaving 14 bases between. CDR1 is MNHEY, CDR2 SVGAGI, per germline. This CDR3 is built from 15 residues. In DNA, the CDR3 is TGTGCCAGCAGCTCCCCGGGGGCCCCTAATGAAAAACTGTTTTTT. Residues: CASSSPGAPNEKLFF.

The sample holds many counts of this clonotype. This rearrangement joins TRBV5-1 to TRBJ2-2; the D gene is possibly TRBD1 (6 bases). This CDR3 region has 14 residues. Deletions cut 6 bases from V and 4 bases from J, with 13 bases between. Germline values: CDR1 SGHRS, CDR2 YFSETQ. The CDR3 sequence is CASNTGTTTGELFF. The CDR3, as DNA: TGCGCCAGCAACACAGGGACGACCACCGGGGAGCTGTTTTTT.

This clonotype was recorded at least ten times. The rearrangement joins TRBV12-3 or TRBV12-4 to TRBJ2-3; 7 nucleotides align to TRBD1. Trimming at V came to 3 bases and at J to 3 bases, leaving 9 bases not matched to a gene. The CDR3 sequence is 16 residues long. In DNA form, the CDR3 reads TGTGCCAGCAGTTTTCACGGGGCAGGGGGTACAGATACGCAGTATTTT. Its protein is CASSFHGAGGTDTQYF.

This chain joins TRBV5-1 and TRBJ1-1; D remains ambiguous. The CDR3 contains 16 residues. Deletions cut 3 bases from V and 3 bases from J, with 18 bases between. Germline V gene lookup returns CDR1 SGHRS and CDR2 YFSETQ. CDR3 sequence: CASSWTLQSRDTEAFF. CDR3 bases: TGCGCCAGCAGCTGGACCCTTCAGAGCCGGGACACTGAAGCTTTCTTT.

This clonotype was seen more than once but under ten times. The chain uses TRBV7-9 and TRBJ1-6; D ambiguous. Germline V gene lookup returns CDR1 SEHNR and CDR2 FQNEAQ (reference sequence). V was trimmed by 3 bases and J by 0 bases, leaving 18 bases between them. The CDR3 is made up of 19 amino acids. For the CDR3, the DNA is TGTGCCAGCAGCTTTGTGAGGTTTCTCCCCGGCTCCTATAATTCACCCCTCCACTTT. Its protein product is CASSFVRFLPGSYNSPLHF.

In its sample, this clonotype was seen once. The chain has TRBV2 and TRBJ2-2; D not certain. The CDR3 sequence is 14 residues long. Trimming took 6 bases from V and 2 from J, leaving 10 bases between them. Germline loops: CDR1 SNHLY, CDR2 FYNNEI. CDR3 coding DNA: TGTGCCAGCAGCGTGACGGGCAACACCGGGGAGCTGTTTTTT. This translates into CASSVTGNTGELFF.

V gene TRBV6-2 or TRBV6-3 combines with J gene TRBJ2-1; no clear D gene. The CDR3 has 12 residues. Looked up from germline, CDR1 is MNHEY and CDR2 is SVGEGT. With 5 bases removed from V and 4 bases from J, the gap between germline ends came to 6 bases. The CDR3 DNA reads as TGTGCCAGCAGTCAGATATACAATGAGCAGTTCTTC. It is translated as CASSQIYNEQFF.

The chain links TRBV4-1 to TRBJ1-2; 8 bases agree with TRBD1. This CDR3 contains 16 residues. V lost 0 bases, J lost 5 bases, and 8 bases stayed unmatched. The germline CDR1 and CDR2 sequences are MGHRA and YSYEKL. The CDR3 DNA follows: TGCGCCAGCAGCCAAGATGGGGCAGGGGGCAGGTATGGCTACACCTTC. It yields the protein CASSQDGAGGRYGYTF.

Remarks on this clonotype: Just one base apart from a much larger clone, this may be a read error. V is TRBV20-1 and J is TRBJ2-3; D unresolved. Trimming left V 0 bases short and J 9 bases short, with 16 bases between. This CDR3 region has 14 residues. CDR1 and CDR2 from the germline V gene are DFQATT and SNEGSKA (reference sequence). The CDR3: CSAREIVQSETQYF. The CDR3 DNA sequence: TGCAGTGCTAGAGAAATTGTGCAGTCGGAGACGCAGTATTTT.

This clonotype was recorded many times. This sequence joins TRBV5-1 and TRBJ2-5; 14 nucleotides match TRBD2. Germline CDR1 and CDR2: SGHRS and YFSETQ. Trimming at V came to 4 bases and at J to 4 bases, leaving 9 bases not matched to a gene. The CDR3 spans 17 residues. In DNA form, the CDR3 reads TGCGCCAGCAGCCCCAGACTAGCGGGAGGGCCATCAGAGACCCAGTACTTC. Translation gives CASSPRLAGGPSETQYF.

The sample holds a few counts of this clonotype. This rearrangement joins TRBV29-1 to TRBJ1-1; possibly TRBD1 for D (6 bases). CDR1 and CDR2 (germline): SQVTM, ANQGSEA. Trimming took 5 bases from V and 4 from J, leaving 14 bases between them. This CDR3 has 13 amino acids. The CDR3 DNA is TGCAGCGTTACAAGCGGGGGGCTCACTGAAGCTTTCTTT. It translates to CSVTSGGLTEAFF.

In its sample, this clonotype was seen a few times. The rearrangement uses TRBV20-1 and TRBJ2-3; TRBD2 aligns across 12 bases. CDR1 and CDR2 from the germline V gene are DFQATT and SNEGSKA (reference sequence). The V segment lost 0 bases and the J segment 2 bases; nucleotides outside the gene matches: 6. This CDR3 comprises 17 residues. The CDR3 is CSARDFGLAGITDTQYF. The CDR3 DNA follows: TGCAGTGCTAGAGATTTCGGACTAGCGGGAATCACAGATACGCAGTATTTT.

V is TRBV20-1 and J is TRBJ1-6; 9 bases are shared with TRBD1. Losses at the gene ends were 5 bases for V and 7 bases for J; bases not matched to a gene: 9. The germline gives CDR1 DFQATT, CDR2 SNEGSKA (reference sequence). This CDR3 is built from 15 residues. CDR3 sequence: CSADQSGQGNSPLHF. The DNA for the CDR3 is TGCAGTGCTGACCAATCGGGACAGGGAAATTCACCCCTCCACTTT.